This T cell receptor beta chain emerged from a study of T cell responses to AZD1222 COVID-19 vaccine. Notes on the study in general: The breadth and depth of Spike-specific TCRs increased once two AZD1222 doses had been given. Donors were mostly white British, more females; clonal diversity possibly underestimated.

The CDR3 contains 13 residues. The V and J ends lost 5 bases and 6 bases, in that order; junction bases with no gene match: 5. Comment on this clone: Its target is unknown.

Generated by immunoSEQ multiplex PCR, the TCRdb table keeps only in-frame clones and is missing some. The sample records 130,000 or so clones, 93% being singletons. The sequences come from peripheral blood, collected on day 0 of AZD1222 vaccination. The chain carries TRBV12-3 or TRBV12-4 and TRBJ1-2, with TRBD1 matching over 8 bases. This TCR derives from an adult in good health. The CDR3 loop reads CASSRSQGDGYTF. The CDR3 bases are TGTGCCAGCAGTCGTTCACAGGGGGATGGCTACACCTTC.